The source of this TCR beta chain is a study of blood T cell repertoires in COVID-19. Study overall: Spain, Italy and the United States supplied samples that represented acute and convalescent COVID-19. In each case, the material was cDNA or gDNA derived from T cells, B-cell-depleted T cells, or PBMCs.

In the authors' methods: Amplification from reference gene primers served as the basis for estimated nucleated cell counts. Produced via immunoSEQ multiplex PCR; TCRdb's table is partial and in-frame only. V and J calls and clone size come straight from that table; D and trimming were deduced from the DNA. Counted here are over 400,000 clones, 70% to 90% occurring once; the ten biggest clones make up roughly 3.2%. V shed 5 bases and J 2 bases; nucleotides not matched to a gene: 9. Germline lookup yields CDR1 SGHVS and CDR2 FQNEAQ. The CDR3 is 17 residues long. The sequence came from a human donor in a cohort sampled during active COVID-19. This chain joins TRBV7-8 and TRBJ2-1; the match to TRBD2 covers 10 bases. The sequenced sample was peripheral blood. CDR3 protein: CASSPYSGRETYNEQFF. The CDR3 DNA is TGTGCCAGCAGCCCTTACAGCGGGAGGGAGACCTACAATGAGCAGTTCTTC.